The clone carrying this TCR beta chain was seen a few times. Generated by immunoSEQ multiplex PCR, the TCRdb table keeps only in-frame clones and is missing some. The sample shows 140,000 to 150,000 clones, about 83% of them seen only once. CDR3 size: 14 residues. Germline CDR1 reads LNHDA; CDR2 reads SQIVND (reference sequence). V was trimmed by 5 bases and J by 1 base, leaving 11 bases between them. The data were taken from a study of blood T cell repertoires in COVID-19. The V call is TRBV19, the J call TRBJ1-1; possible D gene TRBD1, 6 bases. The source of this sequence is a man aged 25 to 45 with COVID-19, enrolled during active disease. The sequencing sample was made of peripheral blood. The DNA of the CDR3 is TGTGCCAGTAGTCCCCCGACAGGGAACACTGAAGCTTTCTTT. It specifies CASSPPTGNTEAFF. Using reference TRBV19 and TRBJ1-1 for the parts outside the CDR3, the full variable domain is DGGITQSPKYLFRKEGQNVTLSCEQNLNHDAMYWYRQDPGQGLRLIYYSQIVNDFQKGDIAEGYSVSREKKESFPLTVTSAQKNPTAFYLCASSPPTGNTEAFFGQGTRLTVV.